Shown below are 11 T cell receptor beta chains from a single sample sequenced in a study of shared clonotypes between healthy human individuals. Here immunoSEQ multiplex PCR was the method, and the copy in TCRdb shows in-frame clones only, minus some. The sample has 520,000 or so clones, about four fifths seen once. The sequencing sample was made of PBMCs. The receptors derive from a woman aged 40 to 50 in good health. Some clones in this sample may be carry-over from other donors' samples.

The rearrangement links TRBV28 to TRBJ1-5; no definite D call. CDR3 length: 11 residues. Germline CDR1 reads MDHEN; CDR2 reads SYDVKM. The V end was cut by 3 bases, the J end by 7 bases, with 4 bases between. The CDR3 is CASSLWQPQHF. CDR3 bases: TGTGCCAGCAGTTTGTGGCAGCCCCAGCATTTT.

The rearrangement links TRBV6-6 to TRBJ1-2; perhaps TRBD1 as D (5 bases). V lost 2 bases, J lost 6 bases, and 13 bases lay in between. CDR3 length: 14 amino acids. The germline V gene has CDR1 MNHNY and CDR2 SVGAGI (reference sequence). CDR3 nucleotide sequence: TGTGCCAGCAGTTACCGTCCCGGGACGAATGGCTACACCTTC. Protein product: CASSYRPGTNGYTF.

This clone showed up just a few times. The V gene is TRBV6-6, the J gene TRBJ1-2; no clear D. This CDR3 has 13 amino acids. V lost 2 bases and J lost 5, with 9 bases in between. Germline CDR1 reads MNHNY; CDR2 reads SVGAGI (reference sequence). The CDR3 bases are TGTGCCAGCAGTTACCCCGGACGTTATGGCTACACCTTC. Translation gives CASSYPGRYGYTF.

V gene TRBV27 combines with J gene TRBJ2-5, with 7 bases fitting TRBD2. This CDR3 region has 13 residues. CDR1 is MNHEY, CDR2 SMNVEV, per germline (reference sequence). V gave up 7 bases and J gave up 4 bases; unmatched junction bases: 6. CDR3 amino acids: CASKLWEGETQYF. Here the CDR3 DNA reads TGTGCCAGCAAATTGTGGGAGGGAGAGACCCAGTACTTC.

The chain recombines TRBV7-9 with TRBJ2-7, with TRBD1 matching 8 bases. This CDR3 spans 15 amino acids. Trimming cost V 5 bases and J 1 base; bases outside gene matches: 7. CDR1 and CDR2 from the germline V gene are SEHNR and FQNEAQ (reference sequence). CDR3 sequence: CASSTGTGGSYEQYF. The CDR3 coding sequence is TGTGCCAGCAGCACCGGTACAGGGGGGTCCTACGAGCAGTACTTC.

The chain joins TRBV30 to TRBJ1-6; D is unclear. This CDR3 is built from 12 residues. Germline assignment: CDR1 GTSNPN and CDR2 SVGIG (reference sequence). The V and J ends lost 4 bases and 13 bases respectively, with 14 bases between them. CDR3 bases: TGTGCCTGGACCGACGTAATGGAGCCCCTCCACTTT. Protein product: CAWTDVMEPLHF.

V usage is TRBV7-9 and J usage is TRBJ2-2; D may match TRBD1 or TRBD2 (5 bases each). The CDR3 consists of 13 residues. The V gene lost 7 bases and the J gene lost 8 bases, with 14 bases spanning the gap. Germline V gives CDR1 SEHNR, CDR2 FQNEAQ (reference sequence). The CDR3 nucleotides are TGTGCCAGCACCCCCTCAGAGGGGGGGGAGCTGTTTTTT. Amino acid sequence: CASTPSEGGELFF. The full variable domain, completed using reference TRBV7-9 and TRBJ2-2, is DTGVSQNPRHKITKRGQNVTFRCDPISEHNRLYWYRQTLGQGPEFLTYFQNEAQLEKSRLLSDRFSAERPKGSFSTLEIQRTEQGDSAMYLCASTPSEGGELFFGEGSRLTVL.

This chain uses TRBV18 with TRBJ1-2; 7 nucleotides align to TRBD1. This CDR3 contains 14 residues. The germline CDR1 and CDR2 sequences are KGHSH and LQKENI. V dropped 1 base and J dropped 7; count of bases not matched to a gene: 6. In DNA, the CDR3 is TGTGCCAGCTCACCACGGGAGAGGGGGCGTGGCTACACCTTC. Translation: CASSPRERGRGYTF.

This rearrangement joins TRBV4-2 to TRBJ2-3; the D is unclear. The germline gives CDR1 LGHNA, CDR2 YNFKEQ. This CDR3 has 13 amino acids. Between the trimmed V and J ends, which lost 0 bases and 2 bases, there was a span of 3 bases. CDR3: CASSQDSTDTQYF. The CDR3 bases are TGTGCCAGCAGCCAAGACTCCACAGATACGCAGTATTTT.

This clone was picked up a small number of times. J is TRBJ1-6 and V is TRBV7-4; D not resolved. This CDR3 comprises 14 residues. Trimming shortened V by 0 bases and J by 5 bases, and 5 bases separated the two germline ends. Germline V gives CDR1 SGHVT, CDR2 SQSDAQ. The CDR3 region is CASSLAPNNSPLHF. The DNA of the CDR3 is TGTGCCAGCAGCTTAGCACCAAATAATTCACCCCTCCACTTT.

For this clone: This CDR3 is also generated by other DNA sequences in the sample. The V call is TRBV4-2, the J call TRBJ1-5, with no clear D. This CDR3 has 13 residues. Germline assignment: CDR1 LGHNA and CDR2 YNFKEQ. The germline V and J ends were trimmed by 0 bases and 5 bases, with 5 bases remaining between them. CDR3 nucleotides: TGTGCCAGCAGCCAAGATAGGGATCAGCCCCAGCATTTT. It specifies CASSQDRDQPQHF.